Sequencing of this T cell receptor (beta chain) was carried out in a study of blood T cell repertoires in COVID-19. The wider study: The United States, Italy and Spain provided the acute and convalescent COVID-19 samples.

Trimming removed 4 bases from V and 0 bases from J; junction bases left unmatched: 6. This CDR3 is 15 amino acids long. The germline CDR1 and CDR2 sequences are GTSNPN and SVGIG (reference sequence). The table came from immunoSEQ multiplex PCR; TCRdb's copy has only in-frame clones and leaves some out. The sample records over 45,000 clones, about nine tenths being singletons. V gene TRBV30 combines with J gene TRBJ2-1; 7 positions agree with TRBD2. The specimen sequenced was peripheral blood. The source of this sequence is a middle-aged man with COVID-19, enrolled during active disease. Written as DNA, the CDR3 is TGTGCCTGGAATCGCGGGAGCAGCTCCTACAATGAGCAGTTCTTC. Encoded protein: CAWNRGSSSYNEQFF.